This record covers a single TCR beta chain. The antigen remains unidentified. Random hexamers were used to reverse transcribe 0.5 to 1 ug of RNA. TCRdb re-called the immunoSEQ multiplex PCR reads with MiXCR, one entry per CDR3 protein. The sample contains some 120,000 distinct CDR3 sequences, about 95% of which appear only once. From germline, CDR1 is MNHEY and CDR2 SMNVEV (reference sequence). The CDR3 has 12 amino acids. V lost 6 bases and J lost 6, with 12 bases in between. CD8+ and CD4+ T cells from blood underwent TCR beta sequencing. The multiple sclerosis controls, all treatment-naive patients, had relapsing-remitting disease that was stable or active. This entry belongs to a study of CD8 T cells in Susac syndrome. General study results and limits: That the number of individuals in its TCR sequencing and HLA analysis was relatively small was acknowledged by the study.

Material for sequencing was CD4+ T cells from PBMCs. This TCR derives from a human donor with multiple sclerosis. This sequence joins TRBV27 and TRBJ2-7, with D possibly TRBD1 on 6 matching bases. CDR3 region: CASRTTGTEQYF. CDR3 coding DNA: TGTGCCAGCAGGACGACAGGTACCGAGCAGTACTTC.